The clone carrying this TCR beta chain was observed once. These data originate in a study of cytomegalovirus exposure and HLA in healthy donors. CDR3 length: 14 amino acids. The J segment lost 0 bases and the V segment lost 4 bases, leaving 2 bases of the junction unmatched. Per germline, CDR1 LNHDA and CDR2 SQIVND (reference sequence). PCR was performed using 60 Vbeta and 13 Jbeta primers. Sequencing used immunoSEQ multiplex PCR; TCRdb keeps in-frame clones, though not all of them. The sample comprises about 130,000 clones, around 77% of which are singletons, and around 2% rests with the top ten. Sequencing used PBMCs. This clonotype originated in a man aged 30-40 years in good health and CMV-seronegative. The chain carries TRBV19 and TRBJ1-1; 7 bases map to TRBD1. CDR3 protein: CASSNQGVNTEAFF. The CDR3 coding sequence is TGTGCCAGTAGTAATCAGGGGGTGAACACTGAAGCTTTCTTT.